This record concerns one TCR beta chain sequence. The antigen remains undetermined. The method was immunoSEQ multiplex PCR; TCRdb's version includes in-frame clones alone and lacks a portion of them. The table has tens of thousands of clones, under 90% seen once; the top ten hold 6.5% to 8.5%. This entry belongs to a study of OX40 agonist ivuxolimab in advanced cancers. Study as a whole: Every 2 weeks, ivuxolimab was infused into the patients intravenously at between 0.01 and 10 mg/kg. Study-level findings and limits: The study observed clonal expansion of CD4+ and CD8+ blood T cells by week 6 at 0.1 to 3.0 mg/kg.

Sampled blood was obtained at baseline, cycle 4 day 1, and cycle 7 day 1. V trimming: 7 bases; J trimming: 9 bases; junction bases outside the gene matches: 9. The CDR3 sequence is 13 residues long. Germline V gene data show CDR1 as SGHAT and CDR2 as FQNNGV. Source: CD4+ or CD8+ T cells sorted from blood, taken in a trial of the OX40 agonist ivuxolimab. V is TRBV11-2 and J is TRBJ2-1, with TRBD2 identical over 7 bases. The source is an adult with an advanced solid tumor such as melanoma, head and neck, liver or kidney cancer. As DNA, the CDR3 is TGTGCCAGCACCCCAGGCGGGGGTGTTGAGCAGTTCTTC. It codes for CASTPGGGVEQFF.